A selection of T cell receptor beta chains follows, all from one sample in a study of shared clonotypes between healthy human individuals. Profiling relied on immunoSEQ multiplex PCR, and the TCRdb table lists in-frame clones only, not all of them. The sample shows more than 1 million clones, roughly 74% of them seen only once. Material for sequencing was memory CD4+ T cells from PBMCs. These receptors originate from a man younger than 35 in good health. Some clones in this sample may be carry-over from other donors' samples. Both conserved end residues are part of each CDR3.

V gene	J gene	CDR3 protein
TRBV6-4	TRBJ1-5	CASSAEINQPQHF
TRBV4-2	TRBJ2-1	CASSRVDGPGAYNEQFF
TRBV6-6	TRBJ1-5	CASSFPGGQPQHF
TRBV5-6	TRBJ2-5	CASSLLGGSGVQETQYF
TRBV7-2	TRBJ2-1	CASSLMTGTYNEQFF
TRBV6-4	TRBJ1-2	CASSPRWTGADNYGYTF
TRBV29-1	TRBJ2-1	CSVDPTWEGEQFF
TRBV2	TRBJ1-2	CASSESPLRSGYGYTF
TRBV7-2	TRBJ2-2	CASSLRTSVITGELFF
TRBV5-6	TRBJ2-6	CASSQISNSGANVLTF
TRBV28	TRBJ2-7	CASSKAQGARYEQYF
TRBV14	TRBJ2-1	CASSQDRGDSRNEQFF
TRBV5-1	TRBJ1-2	CASSLQEGNYGYTF
TRBV19	TRBJ1-2	CASSTAGPGYTF
TRBV27	TRBJ2-3	CASSRPNSFGGNTQYF
TRBV5-1	TRBJ2-7	CASSWGAPVLYEQYF
TRBV7-3	TRBJ2-1	CASSLLGGAAYNEQFF
TRBV9	TRBJ2-7	CASSPRAGSYEQYF
TRBV28	TRBJ1-2	CASSRNRDIDGYTF
TRBV29-1	TRBJ1-2	CSESSNYGHTF
TRBV6-1	TRBJ2-5	CASEKRDQETQYF
TRBV25-1	TRBJ1-3	CASSAHAEGDGNTIYF
TRBV7-9	TRBJ1-1	CASSKDRNTEAFF
TRBV30	TRBJ2-1	CAWSPGTSGSTSQFF